Below, 9 T cell receptor beta chains from the same sample are listed, as sequenced in a study of pediatric ulcerative colitis. Rectal tissue came from one to two pinch biopsies taken at colonoscopy. Clones were sequenced by immunoSEQ multiplex PCR, and TCRdb holds only the in-frame ones, with some missing. The table includes approximately 40,000 clones, roughly 71% detected once. Sequences were obtained from gut tissue. These receptors were collected from a boy aged 10-17 years with severe ulcerative colitis.

This chain links TRBV19 with TRBJ1-1; no reliable D call. The CDR3 runs 10 residues. The germline V gene has CDR1 LNHDA and CDR2 SQIVND (reference sequence). V shed 7 bases and J shed 7 bases, with 7 bases lying between them. CDR3: CASMGNEAFF. CDR3 sequence (DNA): TGTGCCAGTATGGGAAATGAAGCTTTCTTT.

The chain recombines TRBV6-1 with TRBJ1-3; D not resolved. Trimming removed 2 bases from V and 1 base from J, with 12 bases in between. Germline loops: CDR1 MNHNS, CDR2 SASEGT. CDR3 length: 16 amino acids. Here the CDR3 reads CASSEYVPYSGNTIYF. CDR3 nucleotides: TGTGCCAGCAGTGAATACGTTCCCTATTCTGGAAACACCATATATTTT.

This chain uses TRBV4-1 with TRBJ2-5; D may be TRBD1 (5 bases). The CDR3 is 14 amino acids. Trimming took off 0 bases at V and 4 bases at J, with 9 bases between the two ends. From germline, CDR1 is MGHRA and CDR2 YSYEKL. CDR3 sequence reads: CASSQDPGRETQYF. CDR3 sequence (DNA): TGCGCCAGCAGCCAAGACCCAGGGCGAGAGACCCAGTACTTC.

DNA for the CDR3: TGTGCCAGCTCACCTGGAGCGGGGAACTCCTACGAGCAGTACTTC. It codes for CASSPGAGNSYEQYF. The chain recombines TRBV18 with TRBJ2-7, with 7 bases aligning to TRBD2. The CDR3 is 15 amino acids. Germline values: CDR1 KGHSH, CDR2 LQKENI. With V trimmed by 3 bases and J by 0 bases, 5 bases remained unmatched.

This clone was recorded a few times. V usage is TRBV5-5 and J usage is TRBJ2-7; D call uncertain. Germline V CDR1 and CDR2: SGHKS, YYEKEE (reference sequence). The V end was cut by 2 bases, the J end by 7 bases, with 7 bases between. This CDR3 spans 11 amino acids. CDR3 in amino acids: CASSFEKEQYF. The CDR3 DNA follows: TGTGCCAGCAGCTTTGAAAAGGAGCAGTACTTC.

The chain combines TRBV18 with TRBJ2-2, with unresolved D. The CDR3 is 13 amino acids. CDR1 is KGHSH and CDR2 is LQKENI in the germline V gene. The ends were cut back, 0 bases at V and 6 bases at J, with 5 bases in the middle. For the CDR3, the DNA is TGTGCCAGCTCACCACCCGGCTCCGGGGAGCTGTTTTTT. Translation: CASSPPGSGELFF.

The chain links TRBV5-1 to TRBJ1-1; D is perhaps TRBD1 (6 bases). This CDR3 comprises 15 residues. V lost 4 bases, J lost 4 bases, and 17 bases lay in between. Germline V gene lookup returns CDR1 SGHRS and CDR2 YFSETQ. The CDR3 coding sequence is TGCGCCAGCAGCCTTTCACAGGGCTCTCTCACTGAAGCTTTCTTT. As protein: CASSLSQGSLTEAFF.

This clone was picked up a small number of times. This chain joins TRBV4-1 and TRBJ2-1, with D possibly matching TRBD1 (5 bases). The CDR3 has 17 amino acids. Trimming removed 1 base at V and 6 bases at J, with 19 bases between. In germline, CDR1 is MGHRA, CDR2 YSYEKL. Here the CDR3 DNA reads TGCGCCAGCAGCCAAGGGGTCGGGTCTCGACAGACCAATGAGCAGTTCTTC. Translation gives CASSQGVGSRQTNEQFF.

In this sample, this clone turned up a few times. The chain has TRBV18 and TRBJ1-6; D is perhaps TRBD1 (6 bases). Germline CDR1 KGHSH, CDR2 LQKENI. CDR3 size: 15 residues. V gave up 6 bases and J gave up 4 bases, with 13 bases separating them. The CDR3 reads CASSPYRDYNSPLHF. CDR3 nucleotides: TGTGCCAGCTCCCCCTACAGGGATTATAATTCACCCCTCCACTTT.